This passage covers 9 T cell receptor beta chains from one sample sequenced in a study of Graves' ophthalmopathy and Graves' hyperthyroidism (dated by TCRdb to about 2018). Sequencing relied on an Illumina HiSeq 2000. For repertoire sequencing, TCR beta CDR3 regions were amplified from RNA transcripts. The first round of RT-PCR was done with HTBI primers and the Qiagen OneStep RT-PCR kit, and was followed by a second round of multiplex PCR, then size selection and purification. Using fastp trimming at Q25 and MiXCR clonotype assembly, TCRdb reanalyzed the public sequencing data and kept in-frame beta chains. Duplicate CDR3 protein sequences are folded into a single record with the most common DNA and genes. The sample has some 360,000 distinct CDR3 sequences on record, roughly 15% of them singletons. The top ten clones comprise roughly 2.4% of the sample. Sequenced sample: peripheral blood. The source is an adult woman with stable Graves' hyperthyroidism.

In its sample, this clonotype was seen many times. The chain combines TRBV7-2 with TRBJ2-7; D gene ambiguous. This CDR3 has 13 residues. Trimming took 2 bases from V and 8 from J, leaving 13 bases between them. Germline CDR1 reads SGHTA; CDR2 reads FQGNSA. CDR3 nucleotides: TGTGCCAGCAGCTTAATCGGAAATGTGAAGCAGTACTTC. Amino acids: CASSLIGNVKQYF.

For this clonotype: A single base separates this from a much larger clone, so it may be a read error. The chain carries TRBV7-3 and TRBJ2-2; possibly TRBD2 for D (5 bases). Germline V CDR1 and CDR2: SGHTA, FQGTGA. The CDR3 has 14 residues. CDR3 in amino acids: CASSLGQPTGELCF. DNA for the CDR3: TGTGCCAGCAGCTTAGGGCAGCCCACCGGGGAGCTGTGTTTT.

There are a few counts of this clonotype. This chain links TRBV30 with TRBJ2-7; 15 nucleotides agree with TRBD2. V lost 2 bases, J lost 6 bases, and 8 bases stayed unmatched. CDR3 length equals 16 residues. Per the germline V gene, CDR1 is GTSNPN and CDR2 is SVGIG (reference sequence). CDR3 protein: CAWSLGLAGGPGEQYF. CDR3 nucleotides: TGTGCCTGGAGTCTGGGACTAGCGGGAGGTCCTGGCGAGCAGTACTTC.

This clonotype was recorded at least ten times. The CDR3 protein is CASSPSRGGSYEQYF. CDR3 nucleotides: TGTGCCAGCAGCCCCAGCAGGGGGGGATCCTACGAGCAGTACTTC. The genes are TRBV7-9 and TRBJ2-7; D is perhaps TRBD1 or TRBD2 (7 bases each). Germline CDR1 reads SEHNR; CDR2 reads FQNEAQ (reference sequence). This CDR3 is 15 amino acids long. V lost 5 bases and J lost 1, with 15 bases in between. Full variable domain (missing parts from reference TRBV7-9 and TRBJ2-7): DTGVSQNPRHKITKRGQNVTFRCDPISEHNRLYWYRQTLGQGPEFLTYFQNEAQLEKSRLLSDRFSAERPKGSFSTLEIQRTEQGDSAMYLCASSPSRGGSYEQYFGPGTRLTVT.

This clonotype has a count of ten or more. This sequence joins TRBV7-2 and TRBJ2-2; D is possibly TRBD1 or TRBD2 (5 bases each). Trimming took off 0 bases at V and 5 bases at J, with 16 bases between the two ends. CDR1 and CDR2 (germline): SGHTA, FQGNSA. The CDR3 loop spans 17 amino acids. CDR3 protein: CASSLAPGRIGTGELFF. In nucleotides, the CDR3 is TGTGCCAGCAGCTTAGCACCGGGACGGATTGGGACCGGGGAGCTGTTTTTT.

This clonotype has at least ten counts. The chain carries TRBV7-6 and TRBJ2-7, with D possibly matching TRBD1 (5 bases). Germline values: CDR1 SGHVS, CDR2 FNYEAQ. The CDR3 loop spans 16 amino acids. V lost 1 base to trimming and J lost 5 bases, with 18 bases between them. The CDR3 is CASSLGSGYGGDEQYF. The CDR3 DNA reads as TGTGCCAGCAGCTTAGGCTCAGGGTACGGTGGCGACGAGCAGTACTTC.

This clonotype occurred many times. The chain carries TRBV5-1 and TRBJ2-2; TRBD2 might be the D (6 bases). The CDR3 is 15 amino acids. In germline, CDR1 is SGHRS, CDR2 YFSETQ. Between the trimmed V and J ends, which lost 1 base and 6 bases, there was a span of 13 bases. The CDR3 region has the DNA TGCGCCAGCAGCTTGACTAGCCTCAAGGCCGGGGAGCTGTTTTTT. Residues: CASSLTSLKAGELFF. Full variable domain (missing parts from reference TRBV5-1 and TRBJ2-2): KAGVTQTPRYLIKTRGQQVTLSCSPISGHRSVSWYQQTPGQGLQFLFEYFSETQRNKGNFPGRFSGRQFSNSRSEMNVSTLELGDSALYLCASSLTSLKAGELFFGEGSRLTVL.

This clonotype was observed at least ten times. The rearrangement links TRBV15 to TRBJ1-6, with D unresolved. There are 13 residues in the CDR3. V lost 6 bases and J lost 10, with 13 bases in between. The germline V gene has CDR1 LNHNV and CDR2 YYDKDF (reference sequence). CDR3 protein: CATRSGLESPLHF. CDR3 sequence (DNA): TGTGCCACCAGGTCCGGGCTGGAATCACCCCTCCACTTT.

This sequence joins TRBV5-4 and TRBJ2-4; the D is unclear. Trimming left V 3 bases short and J 0 bases short, with 7 bases between. The CDR3 length is 14 residues. Germline V gene data show CDR1 as SGHNT and CDR2 as YYREEE (reference sequence). The CDR3 spells CASSSKGAKNIQYF. CDR3 DNA sequence: TGTGCCAGCAGCTCTAAAGGAGCCAAAAACATTCAGTACTTC. Looking up the rest from reference TRBV5-4 and TRBJ2-4 gives the full variable domain: ETGVTQSPTHLIKTRGQQVTLRCSSQSGHNTVSWYQQALGQGPQFIFQYYREEENGRGNFPPRFSGLQFPNYSSELNVNALELDDSALYLCASSSKGAKNIQYFGAGTRLSVL.